The 20 T cell receptor beta chains presented below share a single source sample, sequenced in a study of T cells in Graves' hyperthyroidism and ophthalmopathy. RNA transcripts were the template for amplifying TCR beta CDR3 regions. Initially, a first-round RT-PCR of the TCR CDR3 employed the HTBI primer set. TCRdb reanalysed the multiplex PCR reads using MiXCR and keeps one entry per CDR3 protein. The sample records some 580,000 distinct CDR3 sequences, approximately 16% being singletons. The source material was blood. These receptors all come from a woman aged 40 to 50 with Graves' ophthalmopathy.

At least ten counts were recorded for this clonotype. V gene TRBV28 combines with J gene TRBJ1-3; D is possibly TRBD1 (6 bases). CDR1 MDHEN and CDR2 SYDVKM come from the germline V gene. The CDR3 is 14 residues long. Trimming took 7 bases from V and 0 from J, leaving 10 bases between them. The CDR3 region has the DNA TGTGCCAGCACAACACAGGGCTCTGGAAACACCATATATTTT. This translates into CASTTQGSGNTIYF.

The table lists this clonotype with a few counts. A single base separates this from a much larger clone, so it may be a read error. The chain has TRBV7-3 and TRBJ2-1, with no clear D. The CDR3 loop spans 10 amino acids. Trimming pared 5 bases from V and 6 bases from J, leaving 2 bases between. Germline values: CDR1 SGHTA, CDR2 FQGTGA. The CDR3 loop is CASSANEQFF. In DNA form, the CDR3 reads TGTGCCAGCAGCGCCAATGAGCAGTTCTTC.

The rearrangement links TRBV20-1 to TRBJ1-4; weak D call: TRBD1 (5 bases). CDR1 and CDR2 from the germline V gene are DFQATT and SNEGSKA (reference sequence). Between the trimmed V and J ends, which lost 3 bases and 11 bases, there was a span of 13 bases. The CDR3 length is 12 residues. The CDR3 coding sequence is TGCAGTGCTAGCCGTCAGGGAGGGAAACTGTTTTTT. Translated, it gives CSASRQGGKLFF.

V is TRBV7-3 and J is TRBJ2-7; 7 bases match TRBD1. This CDR3 has 13 amino acids. J gave up 5 bases and V 6 bases, and 7 bases lay outside the gene matches. The V gene's germline CDR1 is SGHTA and CDR2 FQGTGA. In DNA form, the CDR3 reads TGTGCCAGCAGTCCAGACAGGGTTGACGAGCAGTACTTC. Its protein product is CASSPDRVDEQYF.

This clonotype turned up a few times. The chain recombines TRBV6-1 with TRBJ1-6; D is undetermined. Germline V gene lookup returns CDR1 MNHNS and CDR2 SASEGT. This CDR3 is built from 15 residues. The V gene lost 6 bases and the J gene lost 0 bases, with 9 bases spanning the gap. CDR3 in amino acids: CASSWESSYNSPLHF. DNA of the CDR3: TGTGCCAGCAGCTGGGAAAGCTCCTATAATTCACCCCTCCACTTT.

This clonotype was seen many times. V is TRBV7-8 and J is TRBJ2-4; 13 bases map to TRBD2. V shed 0 bases, J shed 4 bases, and the junction held 15 bases outside the gene matches. CDR3 length: 21 amino acids. CDR1 and CDR2 (germline): SGHVS, FQNEAQ. The CDR3 DNA reads as TGTGCCAGCAGCTTAGCGCCCGAAACTAGCGGGGGGGCTCGTGGGAAAAACATTCAGTACTTC. It specifies CASSLAPETSGGARGKNIQYF.

This chain uses TRBV11-2 with TRBJ2-7, with 11 bases aligning to TRBD2. Germline lookup yields CDR1 SGHAT and CDR2 FQNNGV. V trimming: 1 base; J trimming: 3 bases; junction bases outside the gene matches: 5. This CDR3 has 16 amino acids. CDR3 sequence reads: CASSLATSGVIYEQYF. Written as DNA, the CDR3 is TGTGCCAGCAGCTTAGCGACTAGCGGGGTTATCTACGAGCAGTACTTC.

This clonotype was recorded many times. The chain recombines TRBV2 with TRBJ2-5; D gene unclear. The CDR3 runs to 15 residues. V shed 1 base and J shed 2 bases, with 11 bases lying between them. Looked up from germline, CDR1 is SNHLY and CDR2 is FYNNEI. The CDR3 is CASSEDLYSQETQYF. Written as DNA, the CDR3 is TGTGCCAGCAGTGAAGATCTGTATTCACAAGAGACCCAGTACTTC.

V and J are TRBV20-1 and TRBJ2-1; 10 bases map to TRBD2. The CDR3 consists of 16 residues. V shed 0 bases, J shed 2 bases, and the junction held 4 bases outside the gene matches. Germline CDR1 is DFQATT and CDR2 is SNEGSKA (reference sequence). This CDR3 is CSARDPSGGAYNEQFF. The CDR3 DNA reads TGCAGTGCTAGAGATCCCAGCGGGGGGGCCTACAATGAGCAGTTCTTC.

This clonotype has ten or more counts. At one end, the junction sequence differs from germline, possibly due to a read error. The J gene is TRBJ2-5, the V gene TRBV2, with 9 bases matching TRBD1. The CDR3 is 12 residues long. CDR1 SNHLY and CDR2 FYNNEI come from the germline V gene. The CDR3 nucleotides are TGTGCCAGCAGTGAAGCTGGGACAGGGAGGGACTTC. Translating it yields CASSEAGTGRDF.

This clonotype turned up a few times. V is TRBV7-9 and J is TRBJ2-6; the match to TRBD1 covers 10 bases. Germline-derived CDR1 and CDR2 are SEHNR and FQNEAQ (reference sequence). The trim removed 5 bases at V and 3 bases at J, leaving 10 bases unmatched. This CDR3 region has 18 residues. CDR3 DNA sequence: TGTGCCAGCAGCGCGCGTCCCGGGACAGGGGTTGGGGCCAACGTCCTGACTTTC. Translating it yields CASSARPGTGVGANVLTF.

This rearrangement joins TRBV29-1 to TRBJ2-1, with D uncertain. The V end was cut by 5 bases, the J end by 5 bases, with 10 bases between. This CDR3 contains 12 residues. Germline CDR1 SQVTM, CDR2 ANQGSEA. CDR3 DNA: TGCAGCGTTAGGCGGCCACACAATGAGCAGTTCTTC. Protein: CSVRRPHNEQFF.

This clonotype was detected ten times or more. The V call is TRBV11-2, the J call TRBJ2-1; D may be TRBD1 or TRBD2 (6 bases each). The germline V and J ends were trimmed by 3 bases and 2 bases, with 11 bases remaining between them. Germline CDR1 SGHAT, CDR2 FQNNGV. The CDR3 runs 15 residues. The CDR3 DNA follows: TGTGCCAGCAGCTTCGTCGGGGGCCCCTACAATGAGCAGTTCTTC. It translates to CASSFVGGPYNEQFF.

There are a few counts of this clonotype. V usage is TRBV12-3 or TRBV12-4 and J usage is TRBJ2-3, with TRBD2 matching over 10 bases. The CDR3 spans 18 residues. After removal of 10 bases from V and 2 bases from J, the junction contained 18 bases not matched to a gene. CDR3 DNA sequence: TGTGCCAACGCGCTCGGAGCGGGAGGGCCAGGATACACAGATACGCAGTATTTT. Translating it yields CANALGAGGPGYTDTQYF.

This clonotype has ten or more counts. The CDR3 DNA is TGCAGTGCTCTCCCTAGCGGGAGGGCCCCCGGGGAGCTGTTTTTT. Encoded protein: CSALPSGRAPGELFF. The V and J genes are TRBV20-1 and TRBJ2-2; TRBD2 matches at 12 bases. Germline values: CDR1 DFQATT, CDR2 SNEGSKA (reference sequence). The ends lost 5 bases at V and 6 bases at J; junction bases unmatched: 7. This CDR3 region has 15 residues.

The CDR3 bases are TGTGCCAGCAGGTTTCGGGGGGGGGATGAGCAGTTCTTC. Protein product: CASRFRGGDEQFF. The genes are TRBV12-3 or TRBV12-4 and TRBJ2-1; 8 bases match TRBD2. The CDR3 sequence is 13 residues long. The ends lost 6 bases at V and 8 bases at J; junction bases unmatched: 6.

The sample holds many counts of this clonotype. The V and J genes are TRBV30 and TRBJ2-1, with D possibly TRBD1 on 6 matching bases. Germline V gene data show CDR1 as GTSNPN and CDR2 as SVGIG (reference sequence). The CDR3 loop spans 13 amino acids. Trimming stripped 5 bases from V and 10 bases from J, with 18 bases between. This CDR3 is CAWGYGDNLEQFF. CDR3 nucleotides: TGTGCCTGGGGTTACGGGGACAACTTGGAGCAGTTCTTC.

The chain links TRBV19 to TRBJ2-1; perhaps TRBD1 as D (5 bases). This CDR3 has 15 amino acids. Trimming took off 1 base at V and 3 bases at J, with 10 bases between the two ends. Germline V lookup: CDR1 LNHDA, CDR2 SQIVND (reference sequence). The CDR3 DNA follows: TGTGCCAGTAGTATAGTAGGAGACAGCTACAATGAGCAGTTCTTC. Translating it yields CASSIVGDSYNEQFF.

This clonotype has a count of ten or more. This chain links TRBV7-9 with TRBJ2-1; no clear D gene. The CDR3 extends over 14 amino acids. CDR1 is SEHNR and CDR2 is FQNEAQ in the germline V gene (reference sequence). Trimming took off 4 bases at V and 6 bases at J, with 13 bases between the two ends. The CDR3 region has the DNA TGTGCCAGCAGCTCCCGCGAGACGGCCAATGAGCAGTTCTTC. It translates to CASSSRETANEQFF.

This clonotype was seen ten or more times. The gene calls are TRBV27 and TRBJ2-3; TRBD1 or TRBD2 may be the D gene (5 bases each). This CDR3 comprises 17 residues. Trimming removed 6 bases from V and 7 bases from J, with 26 bases in between. Germline V CDR1 and CDR2: MNHEY, SMNVEV (reference sequence). The DNA for the CDR3 is TGTGCCAGCAGCTTAGGTCTAGGGGAGAAGGGGTCGAATACGCAGTATTTT. It translates to CASSLGLGEKGSNTQYF.